The rows below give T cell receptor beta chains drawn from one sample of a study of T cells in Graves' hyperthyroidism and ophthalmopathy. TCRdb ran MiXCR on the multiplex PCR reads and lists one entry per CDR3 protein. The table has some 720,000 distinct CDR3 sequences, less than 20% seen once; the top ten hold over 7.5%. Sequencing was done on a sample of blood. The receptors come from a man aged 18 to 29 with Graves' hyperthyroidism. Each CDR3 is given with its conserved first and last residue. D genes are given only for firm matches. Where a row states a size, it is once, few, many or the class of an expanded clone; other rows omit it.

TRBV7-9	-	-	TRBJ2-1	CASSPDPHNEQFF	TGTGCCAGCAGCCCCGACCCCCACAATGAGCAGTTCTTC
TRBV5-1	TRBD1	many	TRBJ2-3	CASSPGQGRQYF	TGCGCCAGCAGCCCTGGACAGGGAAGGCAGTATTTT
TRBV6-5	-	-	TRBJ2-3	CASSYFGTTDTQYF	TGTGCCAGCAGTTACTTCGGGACCACAGATACGCAGTATTTT
TRBV6-1	-	few	TRBJ1-5	CASSHGPGRPQHF	TGTGCCAGCAGCCATGGACCCGGCCGACCCCAGCATTTT
TRBV20-1	TRBD2	-	TRBJ2-3	CSAPGTSGDTQYF	TGCAGTGCTCCGGGGACTAGCGGAGATACGCAGTATTTT
TRBV29-1	-	few	TRBJ2-7	CSVGGNYEQYF	TGCAGCGTTGGGGGGAATTACGAGCAGTACTTC
TRBV7-9	TRBD1	-	TRBJ1-2	CASSRTGGNNYGYTF	TGTGCCAGCAGCCGGACAGGGGGAAACAACTATGGCTACACCTTC
TRBV11-1	-	many	TRBJ2-5	CASSWDRGSGRSTETQYF	TGTGCCAGCAGCTGGGACAGGGGAAGCGGGAGGTCGACAGAGACCCAGTACTTC
TRBV12-3/TRBV12-4	-	few	TRBJ2-2	CASGWGELFF	TGTGCCAGCGGCTGGGGGGAGCTGTTTTTT
TRBV12-3/TRBV12-4	-	many	TRBJ1-5	CASRRGDQPQHF	TGTGCCAGCAGGAGAGGGGATCAGCCCCAGCATTTT
TRBV7-9	TRBD1	many	TRBJ1-2	CASSSRDRGNGYTF	TGTGCCAGCAGCTCCCGGGACAGGGGTAATGGCTACACCTTC
TRBV3-1	-	many	TRBJ2-1	CASSQEGGPYNEQFF	TGTGCCAGCAGCCAAGAGGGAGGCCCATACAATGAGCAGTTCTTC
TRBV6-1	TRBD2	-	TRBJ2-3	CASSSKGGPDTQYF	TGTGCCAGCAGTTCTAAGGGAGGGCCAGATACGCAGTATTTT
TRBV5-5	TRBD2	-	TRBJ2-7	CASSFGTSRRGEQYF	TGTGCCAGCAGCTTCGGGACTAGCAGACGGGGCGAGCAGTACTTC
TRBV27	TRBD2	many	TRBJ2-3	CASSLQAGMRTDTQYF	TGTGCCAGCAGTTTACAAGCGGGAATGAGGACAGATACGCAGTATTTT
TRBV12-3/TRBV12-4	-	many	TRBJ2-3	CASTLNGAEGTDTQYF	TGTGCCAGCACTCTCAACGGGGCTGAGGGGACAGATACGCAGTATTTT
TRBV29-1	-	-	TRBJ2-1	CSVEVHEQFF	TGCAGCGTTGAAGTGCATGAGCAGTTCTTC
TRBV28	-	few	TRBJ2-4	CASSLGGRAAKNIQYF	TGTGCCAGCAGTTTAGGGGGGCGGGCAGCCAAAAACATTCAGTACTTC
TRBV29-1	TRBD1	many	TRBJ2-7	CSVRSGTGGEQYF	TGCAGCGTCCGGTCCGGGACAGGAGGCGAGCAGTACTTC
TRBV9	TRBD1	-	TRBJ2-1	CASSVTGFGDEQFF	TGTGCCAGCAGCGTGACAGGGTTTGGGGATGAGCAGTTCTTC
TRBV7-3	-	few	TRBJ2-1	CASSFFPGNEQFF	TGTGCCAGCAGCTTTTTCCCGGGGAATGAGCAGTTCTTC
TRBV9	TRBD1	-	TRBJ2-3	CASSGPGQGLGDTQYF	TGTGCCAGCAGCGGGCCGGGACAGGGATTAGGAGATACGCAGTATTTT
TRBV5-1	-	many	TRBJ1-1	CASSFGGRPTEAFF	TGCGCCAGCAGCTTCGGGGGGCGGCCCACTGAAGCTTTCTTT
TRBV20-1	-	many	TRBJ2-7	CSAGSGGMAYEQYF	TGCAGTGCTGGGTCGGGCGGGATGGCCTACGAGCAGTACTTC
TRBV30	TRBD1	many	TRBJ1-2	CAWRGQAYGYTF	TGTGCCTGGAGAGGACAGGCCTATGGCTACACCTTC
TRBV18	TRBD1	many	TRBJ1-3	CASMDRRVMRGNTIYF	TGTGCCAGCATGGACAGGCGGGTGATGAGAGGAAACACCATATATTTT
TRBV6-2/TRBV6-3	TRBD2	few	TRBJ2-1	CASSAGTSSYNEQFF	TGTGCCAGCAGTGCCGGGACTAGCTCCTACAATGAGCAGTTCTTC
TRBV28	TRBD1	few	TRBJ2-7	CASSSTGAGSYEQYF	TGTGCCAGCAGTTCCACAGGGGCGGGTAGCTACGAGCAGTACTTC
TRBV12-3/TRBV12-4	-	-	TRBJ2-1	CASGESRVGEQFF	TGTGCCAGCGGAGAGTCTAGGGTGGGTGAGCAGTTCTTC
TRBV3-1	TRBD2	few	TRBJ2-5	CASSQDGLAGGVQETQYF	TGTGCCAGCAGCCAAGACGGACTAGCGGGAGGCGTGCAAGAGACCCAGTACTTC
TRBV4-2	TRBD1	many	TRBJ2-2	CASSQEEGGSGELFF	TGTGCCAGCAGCCAAGAAGAAGGGGGCAGCGGGGAGCTGTTTTTT
TRBV12-3/TRBV12-4	TRBD2	few	TRBJ2-3	CASTLGATSGTDTQYF	TGTGCCAGCACTCTAGGGGCGACTAGCGGGACAGATACGCAGTATTTT
TRBV2	TRBD2	many	TRBJ2-4	CASRAGGPNIQYF	TGTGCCAGCCGAGCGGGAGGTCCCAACATTCAGTACTTC
TRBV6-1	-	-	TRBJ2-6	CASTRGGVGGAGANVLTF	TGTGCCAGCACTCGCGGGGGCGTGGGGGGGGCTGGGGCCAACGTCCTGACTTTC
TRBV12-3/TRBV12-4	-	many	TRBJ1-2	CASSFRGGAGYTF	TGTGCCAGCAGTTTTCGGGGGGGTGCCGGCTACACCTTC
TRBV7-9	-	-	TRBJ1-1	CASSPGVYRTNTEAFF	TGTGCCAGCAGCCCCGGGGTCTATAGGACGAACACTGAAGCTTTCTTT
TRBV28	-	few	TRBJ1-2	CASSFPGDYGYTF	TGTGCCAGCAGTTTCCCGGGGGACTATGGCTACACCTTC
TRBV4-3	TRBD1	-	TRBJ2-1	CASSVGQSYNEQFF	TGCGCCAGCAGCGTGGGACAGTCCTACAATGAGCAGTTCTTC
TRBV4-2	-	-	TRBJ2-2	CASSPVGEGFNTGELFF	TGTGCCAGCAGCCCGGTGGGAGAGGGTTTCAACACCGGGGAGCTGTTTTTT
TRBV20-1	-	few	TRBJ1-5	CSATPGGRNQPQHF	TGCAGTGCTACCCCCGGGGGCCGGAATCAGCCCCAGCATTTT
TRBV15	-	-	TRBJ1-3	CATSREGTGNTIYF	TGTGCCACCAGCAGAGAAGGAACCGGAAACACCATATATTTT
TRBV12-3/TRBV12-4	TRBD2	many	TRBJ2-5	CASNVAGGGETQYF	TGTGCCAGCAACGTAGCGGGAGGCGGTGAGACCCAGTACTTC
TRBV20-1	-	-	TRBJ1-2	CSAFTGLGYGYTF	TGCAGTGCTTTTACAGGATTGGGGTATGGCTACACCTTC
TRBV28	-	-	TRBJ2-5	CASSWPEETQYF	TGTGCCAGCAGTTGGCCAGAAGAGACCCAGTACTTC
TRBV9	-	once	TRBJ2-1	CASSARGYTGTEQFF	TGTGCCAGCAGCGCCCGTGGCTACACGGGGACTGAGCAGTTCTTC
TRBV18	-	-	TRBJ2-6	CASSLNDRSSGANVLTF	TGTGCCAGCTCACTAAACGACAGGTCCTCTGGGGCCAACGTCCTGACTTTC
TRBV29-1	TRBD1	few	TRBJ1-5	CSAGQGTIPQHF	TGCAGCGCCGGACAGGGGACGATCCCCCAGCATTTT
TRBV5-6	TRBD2	-	TRBJ2-2	CASSLGWEGPTGELFF	TGTGCCAGCAGCTTGGGTTGGGAGGGCCCCACCGGGGAGCTGTTTTTT
TRBV19	-	few	TRBJ2-4	CASSIGGNIQYF	TGTGCCAGTAGTATCGGGGGAAACATTCAGTACTTC
TRBV10-3	TRBD2	few	TRBJ2-1	CAISENAGTSWYEQFF	TGTGCCATCAGTGAAAACGCCGGGACTAGCTGGTATGAGCAGTTCTTC
TRBV5-6	-	many	TRBJ2-1	CASSWGGTLDYNEQFF	TGTGCCAGCAGCTGGGGCGGGACTCTTGACTACAATGAGCAGTTCTTC
TRBV28	-	many	TRBJ2-5	CASSPAETQYF	TGTGCCAGCAGTCCAGCGGAGACCCAGTACTTC
TRBV10-3	-	-	TRBJ1-2	CAISVEGNYGYTF	TGTGCCATCAGTGTTGAGGGGAACTATGGCTACACCTTC
TRBV2	-	many	TRBJ2-5	CASSEGWSQYF	TGTGCCAGCAGTGAAGGTTGGAGCCAGTACTTC
TRBV7-2	-	few	TRBJ2-3	CASSPLFSTDTQYF	TGTGCCAGCAGCCCCCTCTTTAGCACAGATACGCAGTATTTT